The 19 T cell receptor beta chains in this list originate from one sample, sequenced in a study of T cells in Graves' hyperthyroidism and ophthalmopathy. Amplification targeted TCR beta CDR3 regions from RNA transcripts. HTBI primers drove first-round RT-PCR of the TCR CDR3. In TCRdb, the multiplex PCR reads were re-called with MiXCR into one record per CDR3 protein. This repertoire shows 300,000 to 450,000 distinct CDR3 sequences, 20% to 25% found once; its top ten account for 73%. Material: blood. The receptor set was obtained from a man between 50 and 59 years old with Graves' hyperthyroidism.

V gene TRBV12-3 or TRBV12-4 combines with J gene TRBJ2-7, with no clear D. The CDR3 is 13 residues long. The V and J ends lost 1 base and 5 bases respectively, with 9 bases between them. CDR3 sequence reads: CASSLGAGNEQYF. The CDR3 DNA reads as TGTGCCAGCAGTTTAGGCGCTGGCAACGAGCAGTACTTC.

In this sample, this clonotype turned up many times. This CDR3 is CASSEEAGGYTF. CDR3 sequence (DNA): TGTGCCAGCAGTGAAGAGGCGGGTGGCTACACCTTC. The chain couples TRBV2 to TRBJ1-2; D is ambiguous. CDR1 and CDR2 (germline): SNHLY, FYNNEI. Between the trimmed V and J ends, which lost 1 base and 7 bases, there was a span of 7 bases. The CDR3 consists of 12 residues.

The rearrangement links TRBV6-1 to TRBJ2-5, with 7 bases aligning to TRBD1. CDR1 and CDR2 from the germline V gene are MNHNS and SASEGT. Trimming at V came to 2 bases and at J to 5 bases, leaving 5 bases not matched to a gene. The CDR3 loop spans 14 amino acids. The CDR3 DNA follows: TGTGCCAGCAGTGAAAGGGGGCAAAGGGAGACCCAGTACTTC. Its translation is CASSERGQRETQYF.

This clonotype was seen a handful of times. The V and J genes are TRBV3-1 and TRBJ2-2; 9 positions match TRBD1. J gave up 6 bases and V 6 bases, and 14 bases lay outside the gene matches. The CDR3 contains 17 residues. CDR1 and CDR2 from the germline V gene are LGHDT and YNNKEL (reference sequence). For the CDR3, the DNA is TGTGCCAGCAGTGACAGGGGGTGGCGGGAGATTGCCGGGGAGCTGTTTTTT. This gives the protein CASSDRGWREIAGELFF.

This clonotype was counted only a few times. This sequence joins TRBV28 and TRBJ1-2; a possible D gene is TRBD1 (5 bases). The CDR3 is 15 residues long. Germline V gene lookup returns CDR1 MDHEN and CDR2 SYDVKM. The V end was cut by 2 bases, the J end by 5 bases, with 15 bases between. CDR3 DNA sequence: TGTGCCAGCAGTTTAGGGGGACGGGTCGGATATGGCTACACCTTC. Translated, it gives CASSLGGRVGYGYTF.

This clonotype was seen many times. The chain combines TRBV20-1 with TRBJ1-5; D unresolved. The CDR3 runs 13 residues. V was pared by 5 bases and J by 2 bases, with 10 bases between. In germline, CDR1 is DFQATT, CDR2 SNEGSKA (reference sequence). The CDR3 DNA reads TGCAGTGCTGCCCCCGGGGGCAATCAGCCCCAGCATTTT. Translated: CSAAPGGNQPQHF.

This clonotype was seen at least ten times. The chain joins TRBV7-2 to TRBJ2-7; 14 bases fit TRBD2. The CDR3 contains 16 residues. The germline V gene encodes CDR1 SGHTA and CDR2 FQGNSA. J lost 3 bases, V lost 5 bases, and 6 bases had no gene match. CDR3 in amino acids: CASSPPGTSGSYEQYF. In DNA form, the CDR3 reads TGTGCCAGCAGCCCTCCCGGGACTAGCGGGAGCTACGAGCAGTACTTC.

This clonotype occurred a few times. This chain uses TRBV27 with TRBJ2-7, with unresolved D. V was shortened by 3 bases and J by 0 bases, with 9 bases between the two germline ends. The length of the CDR3 is 14 residues. The germline CDR1 and CDR2 sequences are MNHEY and SMNVEV (reference sequence). CDR3 amino acids: CASSLGKGSYEQYF. The CDR3 bases are TGTGCCAGCAGTTTGGGAAAAGGCTCCTACGAGCAGTACTTC.

This clonotype was counted a few times. The rearrangement links TRBV6-5 to TRBJ2-1; the D is unclear. Deletions cut 3 bases from V and 6 bases from J, with 9 bases between. The CDR3 extends over 13 amino acids. CDR1 and CDR2 from the germline V gene are MNHEY and SVGAGI. The CDR3 bases are TGTGCCAGCAGTTATGCCGAGTTCAATGAGCAGTTCTTC. This sequence encodes CASSYAEFNEQFF.

The rearrangement joins TRBV7-9 to TRBJ1-1; D is unclear. Deletions cut 7 bases from V and 0 bases from J, with 6 bases between. The CDR3 totals 12 residues. Germline V gives CDR1 SEHNR, CDR2 FQNEAQ (reference sequence). The chain's CDR3 is CASTSLNTEAFF. CDR3 in DNA: TGTGCCAGCACCTCCTTGAACACTGAAGCTTTCTTT.

The sample holds a few counts of this clonotype. The chain carries TRBV6-1 and TRBJ2-1; D is unresolved. The CDR3 is 14 residues long. Per the germline V gene, CDR1 is MNHNS and CDR2 is SASEGT. The V end was cut by 6 bases, the J end by 2 bases, with 11 bases between. This CDR3 reads CASRPEVPYNEQFF. CDR3 DNA: TGTGCCAGCAGGCCCGAAGTCCCCTACAATGAGCAGTTCTTC.

This sequence joins TRBV7-9 and TRBJ1-1; D is perhaps TRBD1 (5 bases). Per germline, CDR1 SEHNR and CDR2 FQNEAQ (reference sequence). The CDR3 totals 15 residues. V lost 6 bases and J lost 1, with 15 bases in between. CDR3 in amino acids: CASRGPGTANTEAFF. The CDR3 DNA sequence: TGTGCCAGCAGGGGACCCGGGACGGCGAACACTGAAGCTTTCTTT.

The V and J genes are TRBV30 and TRBJ2-1; D is undetermined. In germline, CDR1 is GTSNPN, CDR2 SVGIG (reference sequence). V was pared by 0 bases and J by 5 bases, with 8 bases between. The CDR3 loop spans 13 amino acids. The CDR3 DNA follows: TGTGCCTGGAGTGTTCAGTTCGACAATGAGCAGTTCTTC. This translates into CAWSVQFDNEQFF.

The chain joins TRBV6-6 to TRBJ2-7; D possibly corresponds to TRBD1 (7 bases). The CDR3 covers 15 residues. Trimming cost V 2 bases and J 2 bases, with 13 bases left between them. Germline V gene data show CDR1 as MNHNY and CDR2 as SVGAGI (reference sequence). CDR3 sequence: CASSYQTGRPYEQYF. In DNA, the CDR3 is TGTGCCAGCAGTTACCAGACAGGGAGGCCCTACGAGCAGTACTTC.

The chain links TRBV20-1 to TRBJ1-1; possibly TRBD1 for D (6 bases). Germline values: CDR1 DFQATT, CDR2 SNEGSKA (reference sequence). The V end was cut by 1 base, the J end by 1 base, with 7 bases between. CDR3 length: 13 amino acids. CDR3 region: CSARGTANTEAFF. DNA of the CDR3: TGCAGTGCTAGAGGGACAGCGAACACTGAAGCTTTCTTT.

The rearrangement links TRBV11-2 to TRBJ2-6; D gene unclear. The germline gives CDR1 SGHAT, CDR2 FQNNGV. The CDR3 is 17 amino acids. V was pared by 5 bases and J by 1 base, with 15 bases between. In DNA, the CDR3 is TGTGCCAGCAGCCATACAGTGGGATTATCTGGGGCCAACGTCCTGACTTTC. The encoded protein is CASSHTVGLSGANVLTF.

This sequence joins TRBV7-6 and TRBJ2-1; 8 nucleotides align to TRBD1. With 5 bases clipped from V and 4 bases from J, the junction kept 10 bases outside the gene matches. The CDR3 totals 16 residues. Germline V lookup: CDR1 SGHVS, CDR2 FNYEAQ. The CDR3 DNA is TGTGCCAGCAGCGACGCAGGGGGCCCGGGGTACAATGAGCAGTTCTTC. As protein: CASSDAGGPGYNEQFF.

The chain links TRBV20-1 to TRBJ2-2; 11 bases are a match to TRBD2. The V gene's germline CDR1 is DFQATT and CDR2 SNEGSKA (reference sequence). CDR3 size: 18 residues. V trimming: 2 bases; J trimming: 0 bases; junction bases outside the gene matches: 8. CDR3 bases: TGCAGTGCTAGACCCCTAACTAGCGGGAGTCCGAACACCGGGGAGCTGTTTTTT. Its translation is CSARPLTSGSPNTGELFF.

This clonotype was observed a handful of times. The genes are TRBV7-9 and TRBJ2-1; maybe TRBD2 (5 bases). Germline CDR1 is SEHNR and CDR2 is FQNEAQ (reference sequence). With 4 bases removed from V and 12 bases from J, the gap between germline ends came to 13 bases. The CDR3 runs to 12 residues. CDR3 sequence (DNA): TGTGCCAGCAGCTCCGACTCCGCGGGGCAGTTCTTC. It is translated as CASSSDSAGQFF.